The subject of this entry is one TCR beta chain. The germline V gene has CDR1 MGHDK and CDR2 SYGVNS. The CDR3 runs to 16 residues. V shed 8 bases and J shed 7 bases, with 24 bases lying between them. The data originate from a study of cytomegalovirus exposure and HLA in healthy donors. Using immunoSEQ multiplex PCR, the repertoire was profiled, and TCRdb retains in-frame clones only, with some absent. The top ten clones hold approximately 8.5% of a sample with under 150,000 clones, about 91% of them seen once. The donors formed part of the approximately 130-subject validation cohort, distinct from the approximately 640-subject first cohort.

The TCR was taken from a woman aged 18-35 years in good health and CMV-seropositive. The specimen was PBMCs. The genes are TRBV25-1 and TRBJ1-3, with D tentatively TRBD1 (5 bases). The CDR3 spells CASRSTDRREVNTIYF. The CDR3, as DNA: TGTGCCAGCCGTTCTACCGACAGACGTGAGGTTAACACCATATATTTT. The whole variable domain, filled in from reference TRBV25-1 and TRBJ1-3, reads EADIYQTPRYLVIGTGKKITLECSQTMGHDKMYWYQQDPGMELHLIHYSYGVNSTEKGDLSSESTVSRIRTEHFPLTLESARPSHTSQYLCASRSTDRREVNTIYFGEGSWLTVV.